This T cell receptor beta chain was sequenced during a study of blood T cell repertoires in COVID-19. Study background: Sites in the United States, Italy and Spain provided acute and convalescent COVID-19 samples. T cells, B-cell-depleted T cells, or PBMCs provided the cDNA or gDNA that served as material.

The V gene's germline CDR1 is SGDLS and CDR2 YYNGEE. V was pared by 2 bases and J by 4 bases, with 9 bases of the junction left unmatched. The CDR3 covers 15 residues. The authors' processing: Estimated nucleated cell counts came from reference gene primer amplification. TCRdb's table, derived via immunoSEQ multiplex PCR, lists solely in-frame clones and lacks some. The V and J calls and clone size come from that table; D and trimming were worked out from the DNA. Of some 130,000 clones in the sample, around 86% were seen once. Sequenced: peripheral blood. The V and J genes are TRBV9 and TRBJ2-7, with 7 bases aligning to TRBD1. The sequence came from a man aged 35 to 55 with active or convalescent COVID-19. CDR3 coding DNA: TGTGCCAGCAGCGTCGGAAGGGGGCGCGCTTACGAGCAGTACTTC. This codes for CASSVGRGRAYEQYF.